This T cell receptor beta chain appears in the sequencing data of a study of control samples from healthy donors and cancer patients. The data were produced by immunoSEQ multiplex PCR, yet TCRdb's version contains in-frame clones alone and is incomplete. This table has 100,000 to 150,000 clones, 85% to 95% appearing once. The V gene lost 10 bases and the J gene lost 0 bases, with 10 bases spanning the gap. The CDR3 sequence is 13 residues long. From germline, CDR1 is WNHNN and CDR2 SYGVQD (reference sequence). The sequence was obtained from a man younger than 35 in good health. Sequencing used blood. J is TRBJ1-3 and V is TRBV10-1; D ambiguous. The CDR3 spells CATTESSGNTIYF. The CDR3 nucleotides read TGCGCCACCACAGAGAGCTCTGGAAACACCATATATTTT.